A single sample is the source of the 10 T cell receptor beta chains below, sequenced in a study of identical twins. TCRdb fed the 5' RACE reads into MiXCR, producing one record per CDR3 protein. This repertoire shows 420,000 or so distinct CDR3 sequences, less than 20% found once; its top ten account for 10% to 15%. The sample consisted of naive T cells sorted from blood. These receptors came from a man aged 45-65 years in good health.

In its sample, this clonotype was seen a few times. V is TRBV3-1 and J is TRBJ2-3, with 8 positions matching TRBD1. The CDR3 extends over 18 amino acids. Germline V gene sequence: CDR1 LGHDT, CDR2 YNNKEL (reference sequence). J was trimmed by 3 bases and V by 2 bases; bases with no gene match: 13. The CDR3 region is CASSQYQPWDRRTDTQYF. Here the CDR3 DNA reads TGTGCCAGCAGCCAATACCAACCATGGGACAGGCGAACAGATACGCAGTATTTT.

This clonotype has a count of ten or more. The CDR3 coding sequence is TGCGCCAGCAGCCAGTTAGCGGGAGAGGGGGCAGATACGCAGTATTTT. The encoded protein is CASSQLAGEGADTQYF. The chain combines TRBV4-3 with TRBJ2-3, with TRBD2 matching 9 bases. CDR1 and CDR2 from the germline V gene are LGHNA and YSLEER. This CDR3 contains 16 residues. Trimming took 3 bases from V and 4 from J; bases not matched to a gene: 8.

This clonotype came up many times. The chain has TRBV5-1 and TRBJ2-3, with TRBD2 matching 10 bases. The J segment lost 5 bases and the V segment lost 4 bases, leaving 10 bases of the junction unmatched. The CDR3 loop spans 16 amino acids. The germline V gene encodes CDR1 SGHRS and CDR2 YFSETQ. The CDR3 bases are TGCGCCAGCAGCCCCCAGCGGGGGGGCCAAGAAGATACGCAGTATTTT. Translating it yields CASSPQRGGQEDTQYF.

This clonotype was observed at least ten times. The CDR3 region has the DNA TGCGCCAGCAGCCAGGCTATCTCCTACGAGCAGTACTTC. Translated, it gives CASSQAISYEQYF. This sequence joins TRBV5-1 and TRBJ2-7; D is ambiguous. Trimming pared 4 bases from V and 0 bases from J, leaving 8 bases between. Germline V gene lookup returns CDR1 SGHRS and CDR2 YFSETQ. The CDR3 sequence is 13 residues long.

The chain employs TRBV6-1 and TRBJ2-5, with D unclear. The ends were cut back, 4 bases at V and 1 base at J, with 7 bases in the middle. The CDR3 is 13 amino acids. CDR1 MNHNS and CDR2 SASEGT come from the germline V gene. CDR3 in DNA: TGTGCCAGCAGTGCGACACCCCAAGAGACCCAGTACTTC. It is translated as CASSATPQETQYF.

This clonotype was counted once. CDR3 nucleotides: TGTGCCAGCAGGCTCGAAGGGACTAGCGGTGCCCCAGATACGCAGTATTTT. As protein: CASRLEGTSGAPDTQYF. V is TRBV6-2 or TRBV6-3 and J is TRBJ2-3; 11 bases agree with TRBD2. There are 17 residues in the CDR3. Germline V gene sequence: CDR1 MNHEY, CDR2 SVGEGT. Trimming took 6 bases from V and 4 from J; bases not matched to a gene: 12.

This clonotype was seen a handful of times. This chain links TRBV20-1 with TRBJ2-7; 9 bases fit TRBD1. The trim removed 6 bases at V and 7 bases at J, leaving 7 bases unmatched. The CDR3 has 12 amino acids. Germline CDR1 and CDR2: DFQATT and SNEGSKA (reference sequence). The CDR3 spells CSANRGLGEQYF. CDR3 nucleotide sequence: TGCAGTGCCAACAGGGGGCTCGGGGAGCAGTACTTC.

This clonotype was counted between two and nine times. CDR3 DNA sequence: TGTGCCAGCTCACCACGCCGCGCGGGATACGAGCAGTACTTC. Its protein product is CASSPRRAGYEQYF. The chain uses TRBV18 and TRBJ2-7; tentative D call: TRBD2 (6 bases). V lost 1 base to trimming and J lost 4 bases, with 11 bases between them. Germline V gene data show CDR1 as KGHSH and CDR2 as LQKENI. This CDR3 is built from 14 residues.

The table lists this clonotype with a count of one. V usage is TRBV5-1 and J usage is TRBJ1-4; 8 nucleotides agree with TRBD1. The V gene's germline CDR1 is SGHRS and CDR2 YFSETQ. The CDR3 sequence is 15 residues long. V dropped 4 bases and J dropped 3; count of bases not matched to a gene: 5. CDR3 region: CASSRTTGANEKLFF. For the CDR3, the DNA is TGCGCCAGCAGCAGAACGACAGGGGCTAATGAAAAACTGTTTTTT.

This clonotype was seen many times. The chain joins TRBV20-1 to TRBJ2-5; 7 positions agree with TRBD1. There are 14 residues in the CDR3. Germline CDR1 is DFQATT and CDR2 is SNEGSKA (reference sequence). J gave up 5 bases and V 4 bases, and 10 bases lay outside the gene matches. CDR3 residues: CSANFPTGTETQYF. The CDR3 nucleotides are TGCAGTGCTAACTTTCCGACAGGGACGGAGACCCAGTACTTC.